This T cell receptor (beta chain) appears in the sequencing data of a study of T cells in localized non-small cell lung cancer. The germline CDR1 and CDR2 sequences are MNHNY and SVGAGI (reference sequence). The V and J ends lost 8 bases and 7 bases respectively, with 24 bases between them. This CDR3 has 15 residues. TCRdb's table, derived via immunoSEQ multiplex PCR, lists solely in-frame clones and lacks some. Of around 41,000 clones listed, 83% are singletons. This TCR was recovered from a man aged 40 to 70 with stage II lung adenocarcinoma. The material sequenced was PBMCs, taken before any cancer treatment. This chain joins TRBV6-6 and TRBJ2-7; D may correspond to TRBD1 or TRBD2 (6 bases each). DNA for the CDR3: TGTGCCAGCCAGGGGACGGGAGAACTCTCGGGGGAGCAGTACTTC. Residues: CASQGTGELSGEQYF.